The 2 T cell receptor beta chains listed next were all sequenced from one sample in a study of T cells after yellow fever vaccination. TCRdb ran MiXCR on the 5' RACE reads and lists one entry per CDR3 protein. The profile covers more than 120,000 distinct CDR3 sequences, with roughly 8% appearing a single time and approximately 0.78% taken by the ten largest. Sequencing used CD4+ T cells sorted from PBMCs, obtained 5 days after the yellow fever booster vaccination. Source of these receptors: a man aged 25 to 40 who received the YFV17D yellow fever vaccine.

This clonotype was seen ten or more times. The CDR3 region has the DNA TGTGCCAGCAGCGTAGACACGATGGGCGAGCAGTACTTC. Translating gives CASSVDTMGEQYF. V gene TRBV9 combines with J gene TRBJ2-7, with no clear D. CDR3 length: 13 amino acids. Germline CDR1 reads SGDLS; CDR2 reads YYNGEE. The germline V and J ends were trimmed by 0 bases and 6 bases, with 10 bases remaining between them.

This clonotype was observed at least ten times. V gene TRBV20-1 combines with J gene TRBJ2-1; 9 nucleotides match TRBD2. The CDR3 runs 14 residues. CDR1 is DFQATT and CDR2 is SNEGSKA in the germline V gene (reference sequence). The V and J ends lost 3 bases and 4 bases, in that order; junction bases with no gene match: 4. The CDR3 is CSASMTSGYNEQFF. The CDR3 DNA follows: TGCAGTGCTAGTATGACTAGCGGTTACAATGAGCAGTTCTTC.